This T cell receptor (beta chain) was retrieved from a study of blood T cell repertoires in COVID-19. Overall study: Samples taken during acute and convalescent COVID-19 were collected in the United States, Italy and Spain. Sources were T cells, B-cell-depleted T cells, or PBMCs; the material itself was cDNA or gDNA.

TCRdb's copy holds only in-frame clones and misses some; the assay was immunoSEQ multiplex PCR. The sample lists fewer than 350,000 clones, 85% occurring once. CDR3 length: 16 amino acids. CDR1 is SGHRS, CDR2 YFSETQ, per germline. Trimming removed 3 bases at V and 0 bases at J, with 13 bases between. The chain is built from TRBV5-1 and TRBJ1-3; D gene ambiguous. Sequenced: peripheral blood. The receptor comes from a human donor in a cohort sampled during active COVID-19. In DNA, the CDR3 is TGCGCCAGCAGCTCCGACAACCGATTCTCTGGAAACACCATATATTTT. Its protein product is CASSSDNRFSGNTIYF.